This T cell receptor beta chain came from a study of CD8 T cells in Susac syndrome. The wider study: Active disease was present in about 6 of the sequenced Susac syndrome patients, whereas roughly 8 of them were in remission.

Points from the study as a whole: Susac CD8+ cells expanded clonally the most in TEMRA cells and in active patients.

When the RNA was reverse transcribed, random hexamers were used with an input of roughly 0.45 to 1 ug. TCRdb independently ran MiXCR on the immunoSEQ multiplex PCR reads; one entry per CDR3 protein. Of 100,000 to 110,000 distinct CDR3 sequences listed, around 95% are singletons. The CDR3 runs 15 residues. V was pared by 1 base and J by 1 base, with 6 bases of the junction left unmatched. Germline V gene data show CDR1 as DFQATT and CDR2 as SNEGSKA (reference sequence). Peripheral blood CD8+ and CD4+ T cells were profiled by TCR beta sequencing. Patients having Susac syndrome satisfied recently defined diagnostic criteria for definite or probable disease. In the case of this clonotype: Antigen specificity is unknown.

The sequencing sample was made of CD8+ T cells from PBMCs. This TCR was sampled from a human donor with Susac syndrome. The rearrangement uses TRBV20-1 and TRBJ1-1; 7 bases agree with TRBD1. This chain's CDR3 is CSARGKGQRNTEAFF. As DNA, the CDR3 is TGCAGTGCTAGAGGAAAGGGACAGAGGAACACTGAAGCTTTCTTT.